The entry below describes one T cell receptor (beta chain). Authors' analysis steps: Amplifying reference gene primers gave estimates of nucleated cell counts. Produced via immunoSEQ multiplex PCR; TCRdb's table is partial and in-frame only. V and J calls and clone size follow that table, whereas D and trimming were derived from the DNA. The sample has over 200,000 clones; roughly 86% are singletons. The data stem from a study of blood T cell repertoires in COVID-19. Study-level background: The United States, Italy and Spain supplied acute and convalescent COVID-19 samples. Nucleic acid was either cDNA or gDNA, and it came from T cells, B-cell-depleted T cells, or PBMCs.

V was pared by 4 bases and J by 4 bases, with 12 bases of the junction left unmatched. Per the germline V gene, CDR1 is LGHDT and CDR2 is YNNKEL (reference sequence). The CDR3 totals 16 residues. The clonotype originates from a woman aged 60-70 years with acute or convalescent COVID-19. The chain has TRBV3-1 (or the pseudogene TRBV3-2) and TRBJ2-7, with 8 positions matching TRBD2. The source material was peripheral blood. The CDR3 bases are TGTGCCAGCAGCCTCGGGGGAGCGGGAGAGGGTTACGAGCAGTACTTC. Protein product: CASSLGGAGEGYEQYF.